These 10 T cell receptor beta chains were sequenced from one sample in a study of blood T cell repertoires in COVID-19. Libraries were prepared by immunoSEQ multiplex PCR; TCRdb keeps only in-frame clonotypes and omits some of them. The repertoire holds approximately 180,000 clones, with 70% to 85% as singletons. The material sequenced was PBMCs or T cells enriched from blood (not recorded which). These receptor sequences come from a woman between 45 and 60 years old who had recovered from COVID-19.

The chain is built from TRBV6-5 and TRBJ2-2, with D uncertain. CDR1 MNHEY and CDR2 SVGAGI come from the germline V gene. The CDR3 has 13 residues. V lost 6 bases and J 2 bases, leaving 7 bases between the germline ends. The CDR3: CASSIVNTGELFF. The CDR3 nucleotides are TGTGCCAGCAGCATAGTAAACACCGGGGAGCTGTTTTTT.

The chain is built from TRBV3-1 (or the pseudogene TRBV3-2) and TRBJ2-1, with D possibly being TRBD2 (6 bases). This CDR3 has 12 amino acids. CDR1 and CDR2 from the germline V gene are LGHDT and YNNKEL (reference sequence). The V gene lost 6 bases and the J gene lost 6 bases, with 9 bases spanning the gap. The CDR3 sequence: CASSRAGNEQFF. CDR3 DNA: TGTGCCAGCAGTCGAGCGGGCAATGAGCAGTTCTTC.

The genes are TRBV27 and TRBJ2-7; 7 nucleotides line up with TRBD2. Germline loops: CDR1 MNHEY, CDR2 SMNVEV (reference sequence). This CDR3 region has 12 residues. V gave up 6 bases and J gave up 1 base; unmatched junction bases: 0. The CDR3 DNA is TGTGCCAGCAGCGGGGGGTCCTACGAGCAGTACTTC. This sequence encodes CASSGGSYEQYF.

This clone was seen only a few times. The chain employs TRBV7-2 and TRBJ2-7; tentative D call: TRBD2 (5 bases). The ends were cut back, 1 base at V and 7 bases at J, with 14 bases in the middle. This CDR3 comprises 14 residues. CDR1 and CDR2 from the germline V gene are SGHTA and FQGNSA. CDR3 amino acids: CASSLGSSSGEQYF. CDR3 nucleotides: TGTGCCAGCAGCTTAGGTTCTAGTTCGGGAGAGCAGTACTTC.

J is TRBJ2-1 and V is TRBV5-1; 7 nucleotides match TRBD2. The CDR3 is 15 amino acids. V was pared by 4 bases and J by 5 bases, with 9 bases of the junction left unmatched. Germline V lookup: CDR1 SGHRS, CDR2 YFSETQ. The DNA for the CDR3 is TGCGCCAGCAGCATAGACGGGCGGGAGAACAATGAGCAGTTCTTC. Translation: CASSIDGRENNEQFF. The complete variable domain, with remaining parts taken from reference TRBV5-1 and TRBJ2-1, reads KAGVTQTPRYLIKTRGQQVTLSCSPISGHRSVSWYQQTPGQGLQFLFEYFSETQRNKGNFPGRFSGRQFSNSRSEMNVSTLELGDSALYLCASSIDGRENNEQFFGPGTRLTVL.

This clone was detected a few times. V and J are TRBV6-4 and TRBJ2-3; 10 bases match TRBD2. CDR1 MRHNA and CDR2 SNTAGT come from the germline V gene. The CDR3 has 16 residues. J lost 1 base, V lost 4 bases, and 5 bases had no gene match. CDR3 DNA sequence: TGTGCCAGCAGTGTGGTAGCGGGAGGTGGCACAGATACGCAGTATTTT. Amino acid sequence: CASSVVAGGGTDTQYF.

The chain uses TRBV4-2 and TRBJ1-1; no clear D. V dropped 0 bases and J dropped 2 bases, with 10 bases sitting between them. Germline loops: CDR1 LGHNA, CDR2 YNFKEQ. The CDR3 length is 15 residues. CDR3 residues: CASSQDREANTEAFF. CDR3 bases: TGTGCCAGCAGCCAAGATAGGGAGGCCAACACTGAAGCTTTCTTT.

The CDR3 DNA follows: TGTGCGGCCGGGACAACTTCCTACGAGCAGTACTTC. It specifies CAAGTTSYEQYF. The chain recombines TRBV5-4 with TRBJ2-7; weak D call: TRBD1 (6 bases). The CDR3 consists of 12 residues. The V gene's germline CDR1 is SGHNT and CDR2 YYREEE (reference sequence).

This chain connects TRBV19 to TRBJ1-2; maybe TRBD1 (6 bases). V was shortened by 10 bases and J by 1 base, with 19 bases between the two germline ends. The CDR3 is made up of 15 amino acids. In germline, CDR1 is LNHDA, CDR2 SQIVND (reference sequence). CDR3 in DNA: TGTGCCACCCGGGGGGGCAGCGGTATTAACTATGGCTACACCTTC. Protein product: CATRGGSGINYGYTF. The variable domain in full, completed from reference TRBV19 and TRBJ1-2, reads DGGITQSPKYLFRKEGQNVTLSCEQNLNHDAMYWYRQDPGQGLRLIYYSQIVNDFQKGDIAEGYSVSREKKESFPLTVTSAQKNPTAFYLCATRGGSGINYGYTFGSGTRLTVV.

This clone showed up just a few times. The chain carries TRBV19 and TRBJ1-5, with D unclear. CDR1 is LNHDA, CDR2 SQIVND, per germline (reference sequence). Trimming shortened V by 4 bases and J by 0 bases, and 13 bases separated the two germline ends. This CDR3 is 16 amino acids long. This CDR3 reads CASSTLNRFSNQPQHF. The CDR3, as DNA: TGTGCCAGTAGTACTCTTAATCGGTTTAGCAATCAGCCCCAGCATTTT.